The 32 T cell receptor beta chains presented below share a single source sample, sequenced in a study of cytomegalovirus exposure and HLA in healthy donors. PCR involved 60 Vbeta and 13 Jbeta primers. Only in-frame clones appear in the TCRdb table, and some are missing; sequencing was by immunoSEQ multiplex PCR. The table lists approximately 150,000 clones, nearly 80% of them singletons. The sequenced material came from PBMCs. Every receptor here comes from a man aged 18 to 35 in good health and CMV-seropositive.

This clone was recorded once. This sequence joins TRBV7-6 and TRBJ2-1; 7 positions agree with TRBD2. The germline V gene encodes CDR1 SGHVS and CDR2 FNYEAQ. CDR3 length: 14 residues. The trim removed 1 base at V and 5 bases at J, leaving 2 bases unmatched. The CDR3 spells CASSLEAGDNEQFF. CDR3 DNA sequence: TGTGCCAGCAGCTTAGAGGCGGGAGACAATGAGCAGTTCTTC.

The rearrangement links TRBV19 to TRBJ2-7, with D tentatively TRBD2 (7 bases). This CDR3 region has 16 residues. Germline V gives CDR1 LNHDA, CDR2 SQIVND (reference sequence). V was cut by 4 bases and J by 6 bases, with 22 bases left in between. This chain's CDR3 is CASSTPWGREFSEQYF. The CDR3 bases are TGTGCCAGTAGTACTCCATGGGGGCGGGAGTTTTCCGAGCAGTACTTC.

This chain links TRBV9 with TRBJ1-4; TRBD1 matches 9 bases. Unmatched junction bases numbered 5, after V lost 0 bases and J lost 8 bases. CDR3 length equals 15 residues. Germline CDR1 reads SGDLS; CDR2 reads YYNGEE. CDR3 in DNA: TGTGCCAGCAGCGTAGAAGGGACAGGGAGGGAAAAACTGTTTTTT. As protein: CASSVEGTGREKLFF.

This chain links TRBV12-2 with TRBJ2-6; TRBD2 was called by the table and not checked on the DNA. TRBV12-2 is designated a pseudogene. The CDR3 runs 17 residues. CDR3 protein: CAKKEDRTDSGANVLTF. Here the CDR3 DNA reads TGTGCAAAAAAGGAGGATCGGACGGACTCTGGGGCCAACGTCCTGACTTTC.

This clone was counted between two and nine times. The chain links TRBV30 to TRBJ2-7, with D possibly being TRBD1 (5 bases). CDR3 length: 17 amino acids. V lost 0 bases and J lost 0, with 18 bases in between. Germline V gene data show CDR1 as GTSNPN and CDR2 as SVGIG (reference sequence). This CDR3 is CAWSVGLWGPSSYEQYF. The CDR3 coding sequence is TGTGCCTGGAGTGTCGGTCTCTGGGGCCCGAGCTCCTACGAGCAGTACTTC.

This clone was seen a single time. The V gene is TRBV19, the J gene TRBJ2-1, with unresolved D. Trimming took off 7 bases at V and 0 bases at J, with 13 bases between the two ends. The CDR3 loop spans 15 amino acids. CDR1 is LNHDA, CDR2 SQIVND, per germline (reference sequence). The CDR3 region is CASIRRPDSYNEQFF. CDR3 coding DNA: TGTGCCAGTATTAGGCGGCCAGACTCCTACAATGAGCAGTTCTTC.

The rearrangement joins TRBV6-1 to TRBJ2-5; 7 bases map to TRBD1. The J call is in doubt because the DNA end fits TRBJ2-7 better. CDR1 MNHNS and CDR2 SASEGT come from the germline V gene. The CDR3 totals 14 residues. In DNA form, the CDR3 reads TGTGCCAGCCGGTTGGACAGGAGCTCCTACGAGCAGTACTTC. Amino acid sequence: CASRLDRSSYEQYF.

The J gene is TRBJ1-6, the V gene TRBV6-5, with D uncertain. The CDR3 covers 12 residues. The germline V and J ends were trimmed by 5 bases and 7 bases, with 6 bases remaining between them. Germline CDR1 and CDR2: MNHEY and SVGAGI. The CDR3 coding sequence is TGTGCCAGCAGTGAGGCGAATTCACCCCTCCACTTT. This encodes CASSEANSPLHF.

Points on this clone: At the DNA level, this CDR3 is encoded by other sequences in the same sample as well. This chain connects TRBV5-1 to TRBJ2-1; TRBD2 matches at 11 bases. The CDR3 is made up of 15 amino acids. The V gene's germline CDR1 is SGHRS and CDR2 YFSETQ. J gave up 4 bases and V 0 bases, and 0 bases lay outside the gene matches. DNA of the CDR3: TGCGCCAGCAGCTTGGGGACTAGCGGGTACAATGAGCAGTTCTTC. It yields the protein CASSLGTSGYNEQFF.

V is TRBV7-3 and J is TRBJ2-3; TRBD2 agrees at 8 bases. Germline CDR1 SGHTA, CDR2 FQGTGA. Trimming took 9 bases from V and 1 from J; bases not matched to a gene: 6. The CDR3 is made up of 14 amino acids. The DNA of the CDR3 is TGTGCCAGTAATGCGGGGGGTGGCACAGATACGCAGTATTTT. Its translation: CASNAGGGTDTQYF.

This clone was counted a single time. The V and J genes are TRBV5-1 and TRBJ2-3, with 8 bases identical to TRBD2. Germline CDR1 is SGHRS and CDR2 is YFSETQ. This CDR3 has 14 amino acids. V lost 2 bases to trimming and J lost 2 bases; unmatched junction nucleotides: 1. CDR3: CASSLAGDTDTQYF. Here the CDR3 DNA reads TGCGCCAGCAGCTTAGCGGGAGACACAGATACGCAGTATTTT. Full variable domain (outside the CDR3, taken from reference TRBV5-1 and TRBJ2-3): KAGVTQTPRYLIKTRGQQVTLSCSPISGHRSVSWYQQTPGQGLQFLFEYFSETQRNKGNFPGRFSGRQFSNSRSEMNVSTLELGDSALYLCASSLAGDTDTQYFGPGTRLTVL.

The chain links TRBV12-5 to TRBJ2-7; 7 nucleotides match TRBD1. CDR3 length equals 14 residues. The ends lost 4 bases at V and 7 bases at J; junction bases unmatched: 10. Germline V gene data show CDR1 as LGHNT and CDR2 as FRNRAP. The CDR3 sequence: CASGSGQAYGEQYF. Here the CDR3 DNA reads TGTGCTAGTGGTTCTGGACAGGCGTACGGAGAGCAGTACTTC. The full variable domain, completed using reference TRBV12-5 and TRBJ2-7, is DARVTQTPRHKVTEMGQEVTMRCQPILGHNTVFWYRQTMMQGLELLAYFRNRAPLDDSGMPKDRFSAEMPDATLATLKIQPSEPRDSAVYFCASGSGQAYGEQYFGPGTRLTVT.

The chain uses TRBV5-6 and TRBJ1-1; a weak D match, TRBD1 (6 bases). CDR1 and CDR2 (germline): SGHDT, YYEEEE. Trimming pared 3 bases from V and 6 bases from J, leaving 18 bases between. This CDR3 is built from 15 residues. CDR3 protein: CASSSASGGLAEAFF. CDR3 sequence (DNA): TGTGCCAGCAGCTCGGCCTCGGGGGGCCTGGCTGAAGCTTTCTTT.

As regards this clone: At one end the junction does not follow the germline gene, possibly because of a read error. This chain joins TRBV7-9 and TRBJ2-7; the match to TRBD1 covers 7 bases. The CDR3 length is 13 residues. Per germline, CDR1 SEHNR and CDR2 FQNEAQ (reference sequence). The CDR3 DNA sequence: TGTTCCAGCAGCTCCCGGGACAGCTACGAGCAGTACTTC. Protein product: CSSSSRDSYEQYF.

This chain links TRBV6-1 with TRBJ1-5; weak D call: TRBD1 (5 bases). Germline values: CDR1 MNHNS, CDR2 SASEGT. Between the trimmed V and J ends, which lost 2 bases and 9 bases, there was a span of 17 bases. This CDR3 spans 15 amino acids. This CDR3 is CASSELGQGFAPQHF. The CDR3 DNA follows: TGTGCCAGCAGTGAATTAGGGCAGGGATTCGCGCCCCAGCATTTT.

In its sample, this clone was seen once. The rearrangement uses TRBV11-3 and TRBJ2-1, with D tentatively TRBD2 (7 bases). V gave up 2 bases and J gave up 3 bases, with 11 bases separating them. Germline CDR1 is SGHNT and CDR2 is YENEEA. This CDR3 has 15 amino acids. CDR3 region: CASSLRRGGYNEQFF. In DNA, the CDR3 is TGTGCCAGCAGCTTAAGGAGGGGGGGCTACAATGAGCAGTTCTTC.

This chain links TRBV18 with TRBJ2-2; 7 bases line up with TRBD2. There are 15 residues in the CDR3. CDR1 is KGHSH and CDR2 is LQKENI in the germline V gene. Trimming took 4 bases from V and 2 from J; bases not matched to a gene: 4. The CDR3 here is CASSLSGGNTGELFF. CDR3 DNA: TGTGCCAGCTCACTCTCGGGAGGAAACACCGGGGAGCTGTTTTTT.

CDR3 DNA: TGTGCCAGCAGGGAACGAGTTATCGCTGAAGCTTTCTTT. It is translated as CASRERVIAEAFF. The chain employs TRBV2 and TRBJ1-1, with D unresolved. This CDR3 region has 13 residues. CDR1 SNHLY and CDR2 FYNNEI come from the germline V gene. Trimming pared 6 bases from V and 6 bases from J, leaving 14 bases between. Variable domain in full (rest from reference TRBV2 and TRBJ1-1): EPEVTQTPSHQVTQMGQEVILRCVPISNHLYFYWYRQILGQKVEFLVSFYNNEISEKSEIFDDQFSVERPDGSNFTLKIRSTKLEDSAMYFCASRERVIAEAFFGQGTRLTVV.

The chain links TRBV6-4 to TRBJ1-5, with TRBD1 matching 9 bases. The germline V gene has CDR1 MRHNA and CDR2 SNTAGT. The CDR3 has 20 residues. Trimming took 2 bases from V and 0 from J; bases not matched to a gene: 14. The CDR3 DNA reads as TGTGCCAGCAGTGACCCAGCAGACAGGGGGAGAACCGGTAGCAATCAGCCCCAGCATTTT. It is translated as CASSDPADRGRTGSNQPQHF.

The chain uses TRBV19 and TRBJ2-2; possible D gene TRBD1, 5 bases. CDR3 length: 14 amino acids. Germline lookup yields CDR1 LNHDA and CDR2 SQIVND (reference sequence). V gave up 2 bases and J gave up 2 bases, with 6 bases separating them. The CDR3 sequence: CASSIQGNTGELFF. The CDR3 DNA reads as TGTGCCAGTAGTATACAGGGTAACACCGGGGAGCTGTTTTTT.

This clone showed up just once. J is TRBJ2-3 and V is TRBV6-4; 9 bases fit TRBD1. Germline CDR1 is MRHNA and CDR2 is SNTAGT. V dropped 8 bases and J dropped 4; count of bases not matched to a gene: 10. This CDR3 is 15 amino acids long. The CDR3 here is CASRPGTGISDTQYF. As DNA, the CDR3 is TGTGCCAGCCGACCCGGGACAGGGATATCAGATACGCAGTATTTT.

The genes are TRBV25-1 and TRBJ1-2; TRBD1 is a possible D gene (5 bases). V was clipped by 2 bases and J by 4 bases, with 17 bases between them. There are 16 residues in the CDR3. The germline V gene encodes CDR1 MGHDK and CDR2 SYGVNS. The CDR3 reads CASSERRFGGAYGYTF. CDR3 sequence (DNA): TGTGCCAGCAGTGAACGTAGGTTCGGGGGTGCCTATGGCTACACCTTC.

V is TRBV9 and J is TRBJ2-5; a possible D gene is TRBD2 (7 bases). The V and J ends lost 10 bases and 1 base respectively, with 14 bases between them. The CDR3 spans 13 residues. Germline-derived CDR1 and CDR2 are SGDLS and YYNGEE. CDR3 sequence: CASGGVRQETQYF. The CDR3 coding sequence is TGTGCCTCGGGGGGCGTTCGCCAAGAGACCCAGTACTTC.

This chain connects TRBV6-6 to TRBJ2-1; D unclear. V dropped 0 bases and J dropped 0 bases, with 9 bases sitting between them. Germline V CDR1 and CDR2: MNHNY, SVGAGI (reference sequence). The CDR3 length is 16 residues. The CDR3 here is CASSYSRRSSYNEQFF. The CDR3 DNA reads TGTGCCAGCAGTTACTCGAGGCGGAGCTCCTACAATGAGCAGTTCTTC.

The chain combines TRBV11-2 with TRBJ2-5; no firm D call. CDR1 and CDR2 from the germline V gene are SGHAT and FQNNGV. The CDR3 extends over 12 amino acids. V was pared by 1 base and J by 10 bases, with 10 bases between. CDR3 DNA: TGTGCCAGCAGCTTAGTTACAGCAGACCAGTACTTC. Protein: CASSLVTADQYF.

This clone showed up just once. V usage is TRBV2 and J usage is TRBJ1-2; no firm D call. Germline V gene sequence: CDR1 SNHLY, CDR2 FYNNEI. V lost 0 bases to trimming and J lost 4 bases, with 12 bases between them. There are 15 residues in the CDR3. The DNA of the CDR3 is TGTGCCAGCAGTGAAGCGCTTCTAACAGTCTATGGCTACACCTTC. It codes for CASSEALLTVYGYTF.

The V gene is TRBV9, the J gene TRBJ2-7, with D maybe TRBD1 (9 bases). CDR3 length: 16 amino acids. V was cut by 0 bases and J by 6 bases, with 19 bases left in between. From germline, CDR1 is SGDLS and CDR2 YYNGEE. The CDR3 region has the DNA TGTGCCAGCAGCGTAGCGGGGGGGGGACAGGGTGCCGAGCAGTACTTC. This encodes CASSVAGGGQGAEQYF.

The table lists this clone with a few counts. The gene calls are TRBV9 and TRBJ1-1, with D tentatively TRBD1 (6 bases). Germline assignment: CDR1 SGDLS and CDR2 YYNGEE. V shed 0 bases and J shed 2 bases, with 14 bases lying between them. This CDR3 spans 16 amino acids. CDR3 DNA: TGTGCCAGCAGCGTAGATTCGGGGGGCGTAAACACTGAAGCTTTCTTT. Protein: CASSVDSGGVNTEAFF.

The rearrangement uses TRBV6-1 and TRBJ1-5; 10 bases align to TRBD1. The length of the CDR3 is 16 residues. CDR1 and CDR2 (germline): MNHNS, SASEGT. The ends lost 2 bases at V and 7 bases at J; junction bases unmatched: 8. In DNA form, the CDR3 reads TGTGCCAGCAGTGAACGGGACAGGGGATGGAGACAGCCCCAGCATTTT. Translating it yields CASSERDRGWRQPQHF.

V gene TRBV7-9 combines with J gene TRBJ2-6, with TRBD1 matching 12 bases. Trimming removed 4 bases from V and 2 bases from J; junction bases left unmatched: 9. Germline loops: CDR1 SEHNR, CDR2 FQNEAQ (reference sequence). The CDR3 extends over 19 amino acids. CDR3 sequence: CASSSRDRGRGPGANVLTF. CDR3 DNA: TGTGCCAGCAGCTCCCGGGACAGGGGGCGAGGTCCTGGGGCCAACGTCCTGACTTTC.

V and J are TRBV5-5 and TRBJ2-7, with 7 bases identical to TRBD1. The CDR3 runs to 13 residues. Germline-derived CDR1 and CDR2 are SGHKS and YYEKEE (reference sequence). Trimming removed 4 bases from V and 2 bases from J; junction bases left unmatched: 3. The DNA for the CDR3 is TGTGCCAGCAGCCCCGGGACAGCCTACGAGCAGTACTTC. This codes for CASSPGTAYEQYF.

The chain recombines TRBV5-4 with TRBJ2-1; 8 bases line up with TRBD1. From germline, CDR1 is SGHNT and CDR2 YYREEE (reference sequence). The V segment lost 1 base and the J segment 10 bases; nucleotides outside the gene matches: 7. There are 14 residues in the CDR3. The CDR3 protein is CASSLSGGRGEQFF. The CDR3 DNA sequence: TGTGCCAGCAGCTTGTCAGGGGGCCGGGGCGAGCAGTTCTTC. Full variable domain (remainder filled in from reference TRBV5-4 and TRBJ2-1): ETGVTQSPTHLIKTRGQQVTLRCSSQSGHNTVSWYQQALGQGPQFIFQYYREEENGRGNFPPRFSGLQFPNYSSELNVNALELDDSALYLCASSLSGGRGEQFFGPGTRLTVL.